This T cell receptor (beta chain) originates from a study of monozygotic twins with inflammatory bowel disease. Blood (2.5 ml) was collected from every donor individually. The study, taken as a whole, reports: Compared with healthy co-twins, IBD patients showed reduced TCRbeta repertoire diversity by inverse Simpson.

Germline V gives CDR1 LGHNA, CDR2 YNFKEQ. The CDR3 runs to 17 residues. Comments on this clonotype: Its antigen is not identified.

TCRdb reprocessed the 5' RACE reads and keeps a single row for each CDR3 protein, giving no DNA. This sample's table has about 160,000 distinct CDR3 sequences. This TCR came from a human donor with ulcerative colitis or Crohn's disease, or a healthy co-twin of an affected twin (not recorded which). The gene calls are TRBV4-2 and TRBJ2-5; TCRdb picks TRBD1, but there is no DNA to check that call. Sequences were obtained from blood. The CDR3 is CASSQDRTRGTQDTQYF.